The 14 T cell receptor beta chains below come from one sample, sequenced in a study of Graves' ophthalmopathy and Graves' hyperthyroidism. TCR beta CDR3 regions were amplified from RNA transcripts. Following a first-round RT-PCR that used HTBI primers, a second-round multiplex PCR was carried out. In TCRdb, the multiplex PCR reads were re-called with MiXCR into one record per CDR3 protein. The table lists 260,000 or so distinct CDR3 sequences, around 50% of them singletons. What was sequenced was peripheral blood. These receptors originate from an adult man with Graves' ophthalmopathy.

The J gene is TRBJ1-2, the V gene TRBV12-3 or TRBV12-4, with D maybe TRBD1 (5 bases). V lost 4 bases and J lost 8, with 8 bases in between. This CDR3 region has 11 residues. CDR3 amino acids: CASSWGVGYTF. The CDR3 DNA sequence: TGTGCCAGCAGTTGGGGGGTCGGCTACACCTTC.

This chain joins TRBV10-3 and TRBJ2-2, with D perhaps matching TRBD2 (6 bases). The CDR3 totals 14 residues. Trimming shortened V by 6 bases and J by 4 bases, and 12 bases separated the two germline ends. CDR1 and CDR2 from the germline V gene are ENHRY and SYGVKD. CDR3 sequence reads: CAIRSGAGTGELFF. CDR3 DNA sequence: TGTGCCATCAGGTCGGGAGCGGGCACCGGGGAGCTGTTTTTT.

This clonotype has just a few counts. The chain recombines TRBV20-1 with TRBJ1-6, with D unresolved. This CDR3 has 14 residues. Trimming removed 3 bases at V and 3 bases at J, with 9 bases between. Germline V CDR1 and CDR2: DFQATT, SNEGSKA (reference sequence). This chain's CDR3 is CSARGGNYNSPLHF. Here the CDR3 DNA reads TGCAGTGCTAGGGGTGGGAACTATAATTCACCCCTCCACTTT.

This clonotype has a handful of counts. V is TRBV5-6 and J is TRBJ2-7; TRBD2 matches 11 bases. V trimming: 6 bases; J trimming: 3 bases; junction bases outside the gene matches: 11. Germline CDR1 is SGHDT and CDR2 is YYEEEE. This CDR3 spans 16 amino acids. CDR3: CASTNPSGTSGYEQYF. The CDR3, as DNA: TGTGCCAGCACCAACCCATCAGGGACTAGCGGCTACGAGCAGTACTTC.

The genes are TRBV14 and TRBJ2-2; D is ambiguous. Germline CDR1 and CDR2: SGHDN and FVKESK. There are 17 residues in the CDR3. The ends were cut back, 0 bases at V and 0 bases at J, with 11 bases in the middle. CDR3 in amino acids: CASSQDRQATNTGELFF. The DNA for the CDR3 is TGTGCCAGCAGCCAAGATCGGCAGGCTACGAACACCGGGGAGCTGTTTTTT.

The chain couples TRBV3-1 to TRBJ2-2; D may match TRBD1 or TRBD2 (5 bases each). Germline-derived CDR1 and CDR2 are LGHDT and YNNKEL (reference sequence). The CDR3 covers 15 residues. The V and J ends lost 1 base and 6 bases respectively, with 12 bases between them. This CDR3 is CASSQGHRRSGELFF. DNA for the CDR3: TGTGCCAGCAGCCAAGGTCACAGGAGGTCCGGGGAGCTGTTTTTT.

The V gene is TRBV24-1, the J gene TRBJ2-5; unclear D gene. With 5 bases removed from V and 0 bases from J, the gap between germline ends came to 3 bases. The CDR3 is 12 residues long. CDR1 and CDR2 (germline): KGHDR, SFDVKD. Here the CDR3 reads CATSANQETQYF. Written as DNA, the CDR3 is TGTGCCACCAGTGCCAACCAAGAGACCCAGTACTTC.

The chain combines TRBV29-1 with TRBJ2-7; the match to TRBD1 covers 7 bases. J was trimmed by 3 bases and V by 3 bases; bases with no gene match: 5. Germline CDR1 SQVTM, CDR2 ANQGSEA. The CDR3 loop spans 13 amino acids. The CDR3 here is CSVEGDSGYEQYF. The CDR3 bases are TGCAGCGTTGAGGGGGACAGTGGCTACGAGCAGTACTTC.

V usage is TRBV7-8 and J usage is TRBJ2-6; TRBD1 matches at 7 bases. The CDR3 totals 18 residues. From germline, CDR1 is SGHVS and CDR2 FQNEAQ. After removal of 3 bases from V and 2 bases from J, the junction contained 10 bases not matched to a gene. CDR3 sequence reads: CASSLDSYGTAGANVLTF. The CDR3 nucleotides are TGTGCCAGCAGCTTGGACTCCTACGGGACAGCTGGGGCCAACGTCCTGACTTTC.

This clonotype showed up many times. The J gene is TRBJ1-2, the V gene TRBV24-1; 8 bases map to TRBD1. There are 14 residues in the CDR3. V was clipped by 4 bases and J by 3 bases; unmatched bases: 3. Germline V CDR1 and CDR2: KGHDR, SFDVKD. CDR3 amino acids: CATSDRTGHYGYTF. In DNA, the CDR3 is TGTGCCACCAGTGACCGGACAGGGCACTATGGCTACACCTTC.

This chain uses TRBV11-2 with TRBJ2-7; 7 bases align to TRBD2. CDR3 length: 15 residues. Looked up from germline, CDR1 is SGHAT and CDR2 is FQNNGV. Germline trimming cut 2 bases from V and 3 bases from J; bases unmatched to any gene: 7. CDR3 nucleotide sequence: TGTGCCAGCAGCTTAACTCGGGGGGATCTCTACGAGCAGTACTTC. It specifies CASSLTRGDLYEQYF.

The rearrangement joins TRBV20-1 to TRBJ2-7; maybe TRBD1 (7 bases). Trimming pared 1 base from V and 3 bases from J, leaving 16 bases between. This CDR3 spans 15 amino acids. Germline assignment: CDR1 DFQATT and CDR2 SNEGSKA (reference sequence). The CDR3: CSARVWRGPDYEQYF. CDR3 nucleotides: TGCAGTGCTAGAGTGTGGAGGGGGCCGGACTACGAGCAGTACTTC.

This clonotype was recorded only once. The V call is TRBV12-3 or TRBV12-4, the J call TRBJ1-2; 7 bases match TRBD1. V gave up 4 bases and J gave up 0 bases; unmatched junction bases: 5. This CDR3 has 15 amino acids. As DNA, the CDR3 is TGTGCCAGCAGTTCCGGTGGACAGGCTAACTATGGCTACACCTTC. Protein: CASSSGGQANYGYTF.

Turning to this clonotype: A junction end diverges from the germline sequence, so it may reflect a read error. CDR3 amino acids: CASSHWTSGGANTGELFF. The CDR3 DNA sequence: TGTGCCAGCAGCCACTGGACTAGCGGGGGCGCGAACACCGGGGAGCTGTTTTTT. The genes are TRBV4-1 and TRBJ2-2; TRBD2 aligns across 13 bases. The CDR3 spans 18 residues. The germline V gene encodes CDR1 MGHRA and CDR2 YSYEKL.